This TCR beta chain was sequenced during a study of identical twins. Germline V gene lookup returns CDR1 KGHDR and CDR2 SFDVKD. The CDR3 is made up of 15 amino acids. V shed 2 bases and J shed 2 bases, with 8 bases lying between them. Each CDR3 protein is one row after TCRdb ran MiXCR on the 5' RACE reads. This table has roughly 1,500,000 distinct CDR3 sequences, less than 40% appearing once. The sequence came from a newborn girl in good health. The J gene is TRBJ2-2, the V gene TRBV24-1; unclear D gene. Sample: cord blood. For the CDR3, the DNA is TGTGCCACCAGTGATTCAGGTCTAAACACCGGGGAGCTGTTTTTT. This translates into CATSDSGLNTGELFF.